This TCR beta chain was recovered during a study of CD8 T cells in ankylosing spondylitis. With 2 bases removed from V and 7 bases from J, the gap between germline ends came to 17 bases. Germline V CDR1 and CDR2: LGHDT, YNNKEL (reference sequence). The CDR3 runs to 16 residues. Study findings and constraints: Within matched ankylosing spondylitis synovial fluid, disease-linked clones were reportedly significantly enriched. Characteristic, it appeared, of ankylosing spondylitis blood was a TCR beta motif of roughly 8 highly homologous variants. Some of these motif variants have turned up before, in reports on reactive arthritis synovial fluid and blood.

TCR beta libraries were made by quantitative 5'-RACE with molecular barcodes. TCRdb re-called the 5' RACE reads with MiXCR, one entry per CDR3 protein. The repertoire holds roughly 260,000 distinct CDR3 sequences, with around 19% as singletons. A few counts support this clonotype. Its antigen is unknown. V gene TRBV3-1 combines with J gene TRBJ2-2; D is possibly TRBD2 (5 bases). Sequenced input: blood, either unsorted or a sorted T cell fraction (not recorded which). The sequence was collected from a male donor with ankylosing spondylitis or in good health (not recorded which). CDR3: CASSQPPLRGGGELFF. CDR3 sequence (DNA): TGTGCCAGCAGCCAACCACCCTTACGAGGAGGCGGGGAGCTGTTTTTT.